Presented here are 16 T cell receptor beta chains from one specimen sequenced in a study of blood T cell repertoires in COVID-19. Using immunoSEQ multiplex PCR, the repertoire was profiled, and TCRdb retains in-frame clones only, with some absent. The profile shows about 200,000 clones, roughly 89% of them singletons. The sequenced sample consisted of peripheral blood. The receptors were sampled from a man aged 60 to 69 who had recovered from COVID-19.

This clone was seen only a few times. The chain has TRBV4-2 and TRBJ2-7; 7 bases are shared with TRBD1. J lost 0 bases, V lost 2 bases, and 10 bases had no gene match. The CDR3 is made up of 17 amino acids. The V gene's germline CDR1 is LGHNA and CDR2 YNFKEQ. The CDR3 nucleotides are TGTGCCAGCAGCCAACGTTCGGGCAGGGGGAGCTCCTACGAGCAGTACTTC. It translates to CASSQRSGRGSSYEQYF.

J is TRBJ1-2 and V is TRBV7-5. TRBV7-5 is termed a pseudogene. CDR3 length: 16 residues. CDR3 bases: TGTGCCAGAAGCTCTCGGGGGTCTCGGGTAGTGGGTGGCTACACCTTC. Amino acids: CARSSRGSRVVGGYTF.

The CDR3 is CASSNQAPDTQYF. In nucleotides, the CDR3 is TGTGCCAGTAGTAACCAGGCTCCAGATACGCAGTATTTT. The chain carries TRBV19 and TRBJ2-3, with no clear D. CDR3 size: 13 residues. Germline CDR1 is LNHDA and CDR2 is SQIVND (reference sequence). The V gene lost 4 bases and the J gene lost 4 bases, with 9 bases spanning the gap.

This chain uses TRBV9 with TRBJ1-4; TRBD1 matches at 7 bases. Germline V CDR1 and CDR2: SGDLS, YYNGEE. The CDR3 length is 14 residues. V was pared by 4 bases and J by 3 bases, with 3 bases of the junction left unmatched. CDR3 residues: CASSTGQSNEKLFF. DNA of the CDR3: TGTGCCAGCAGCACGGGACAGTCTAATGAAAAACTGTTTTTT.

V usage is TRBV27 and J usage is TRBJ2-7; D may be TRBD1 (6 bases). CDR1 is MNHEY and CDR2 is SMNVEV in the germline V gene (reference sequence). The CDR3 is 14 amino acids. V lost 3 bases and J 5 bases, leaving 14 bases between the germline ends. CDR3 residues: CASSLNRVRDEQYF. CDR3 nucleotides: TGTGCCAGCAGTTTGAACAGGGTACGCGACGAGCAGTACTTC.

Only a few counts were recorded for this clone. The rearrangement links TRBV20-1 to TRBJ2-7; TRBD2 matches at 10 bases. Trimming took 3 bases from V and 7 from J; bases not matched to a gene: 18. Germline assignment: CDR1 DFQATT and CDR2 SNEGSKA (reference sequence). The CDR3 consists of 17 residues. CDR3 sequence (DNA): TGCAGTGCTAGTGGCGGACTAGCGGACCCAAGGGGTGTGGAGCAGTACTTC. Residues: CSASGGLADPRGVEQYF.

J is TRBJ1-5 and V is TRBV6-5; D unresolved. V lost 8 bases and J 0 bases, leaving 8 bases between the germline ends. Germline values: CDR1 MNHEY, CDR2 SVGAGI. CDR3 length: 13 residues. The CDR3 coding sequence is TGTGCCAGCGGTAGCGCTAGCAATCAGCCCCAGCATTTT. Amino acids: CASGSASNQPQHF.

The sample holds one count of this clone. The gene calls are TRBV19 and TRBJ1-6; D is perhaps TRBD1 (5 bases). CDR1 and CDR2 from the germline V gene are LNHDA and SQIVND (reference sequence). The V and J ends lost 4 bases and 0 bases respectively, with 16 bases between them. The CDR3 is made up of 18 amino acids. The CDR3 nucleotides are TGTGCCAGTAGTAAGCTCCTAGACAGATCCTCCTATAATTCACCCCTCCACTTT. This translates into CASSKLLDRSSYNSPLHF.

This clone appeared a single time. The chain couples TRBV30 to TRBJ2-7, with TRBD2 as a possible D gene (5 bases). V lost 3 bases and J lost 0, with 6 bases in between. Germline V CDR1 and CDR2: GTSNPN, SVGIG (reference sequence). The length of the CDR3 is 12 residues. In DNA form, the CDR3 reads TGTGCCTGGAGGGGGAGCTCCTACGAGCAGTACTTC. Protein: CAWRGSSYEQYF.

This clone was seen a single time. The chain recombines TRBV20-1 with TRBJ2-3, with 8 nucleotides matching TRBD2. J gave up 2 bases and V 6 bases, and 10 bases lay outside the gene matches. Germline loops: CDR1 DFQATT, CDR2 SNEGSKA (reference sequence). The CDR3 has 15 residues. The CDR3 protein is CSASKAGGPTDTQYF. CDR3 DNA sequence: TGCAGTGCGAGTAAGGCGGGGGGACCCACAGATACGCAGTATTTT.

V and J are TRBV7-2 and TRBJ2-7; a weak D match, TRBD1 (5 bases). The CDR3 covers 14 residues. Trimming pared 0 bases from V and 3 bases from J, leaving 9 bases between. Germline V gene lookup returns CDR1 SGHTA and CDR2 FQGNSA. The CDR3 region has the DNA TGTGCCAGCAGCTTAGCCAGACAGAGCTACGAGCAGTACTTC. Translating it yields CASSLARQSYEQYF.

V and J are TRBV11-2 and TRBJ2-5; D is perhaps TRBD1 (6 bases). The germline CDR1 and CDR2 sequences are SGHAT and FQNNGV. Trimming pared 5 bases from V and 4 bases from J, leaving 17 bases between. CDR3 length: 15 amino acids. CDR3 in DNA: TGTGCCAGCAGCACACGAAGGCCGACAGGAGAGACCCAGTACTTC. Translation: CASSTRRPTGETQYF.

The J gene is TRBJ1-3, the V gene TRBV28; D not certain. There are 13 residues in the CDR3. Looked up from germline, CDR1 is MDHEN and CDR2 is SYDVKM. V gave up 5 bases and J gave up 0 bases, with 5 bases separating them. The CDR3 region is CASSPHSGNTIYF. The CDR3 coding sequence is TGTGCCAGCAGTCCCCACTCTGGAAACACCATATATTTT.

The J gene is TRBJ2-1, the V gene TRBV21-1; TRBD2 is the table's D call, not checked against the DNA. TRBV21-1 is a pseudogene locus. The CDR3 contains 16 residues. The chain's CDR3 is CASSTATSGGDNEQFF. For the CDR3, the DNA is TGTGCCAGCAGCACGGCGACTAGCGGGGGGGACAATGAGCAGTTCTTC.

The rearrangement uses TRBV2 and TRBJ2-5; 13 bases line up with TRBD2. Germline CDR1 reads SNHLY; CDR2 reads FYNNEI. The CDR3 contains 16 residues. The V gene end was trimmed by 1 base and the J gene end by 2 bases; junction bases not matched to a gene: 1. The CDR3 protein is CASSEGLAGGQETQYF. The CDR3 DNA follows: TGTGCCAGCAGTGAAGGACTAGCGGGGGGTCAAGAGACCCAGTACTTC.

The chain couples TRBV18 to TRBJ2-7, with D unclear. The CDR3 has 13 amino acids. CDR1 and CDR2 (germline): KGHSH, LQKENI. V lost 0 bases to trimming and J lost 5 bases, with 8 bases between them. CDR3 in DNA: TGTGCCAGCTCACCACCGGTGGGCCACGAGCAGTACTTC. Residues: CASSPPVGHEQYF.